The sequence of this T cell receptor beta chain was determined in a study of blood T cell repertoires in COVID-19. In the study overall: There were acute and convalescent COVID-19 samples, and they came from the United States, Italy and Spain. T cells, B-cell-depleted T cells, or PBMCs supplied cDNA or gDNA.

The participants were between about 18 and 90 years old and came from 20 to 30 US areas. Allocation to cohorts depended on clinical history reported by the participants. Losses at the gene ends were 10 bases for V and 9 bases for J; bases not matched to a gene: 11. In germline, CDR1 is SNHLY, CDR2 FYNNEI. The CDR3 is 14 residues long. In this sample, this clone turned up once. Some clones are missing from TCRdb's copy, which holds only in-frame ones; the method was immunoSEQ multiplex PCR. The table records approximately 360,000 clones, approximately 87% of them present only once. Material: PBMCs or T cells enriched from blood (not recorded which). The TCR was taken from a man between 35 and 55 years old in a cohort exposed to, infected with or recovered from COVID-19 (not recorded which). The genes are TRBV2 and TRBJ2-1; 11 bases are shared with TRBD2. This chain's CDR3 is CATQSSGRAGEQFF. The CDR3, as DNA: TGTGCCACCCAAAGTAGCGGGAGGGCCGGTGAGCAGTTCTTC.